One and the same sample provided the 26 T cell receptor beta chains below, sequenced in a study of cytomegalovirus exposure and HLA in healthy donors. Primers for the PCR totalled 60 Vbeta and 13 Jbeta. The assay was immunoSEQ multiplex PCR, and TCRdb's table has in-frame clones only and misses some. Counted here are about 160,000 clones, roughly 80% occurring once; the ten biggest clones make up around 4%. The sequencing input was PBMCs. The receptors were gathered from a man aged 40-50 years in good health and CMV-seronegative.

The V and J genes are TRBV18 and TRBJ2-7; the D gene is possibly TRBD2 (6 bases). This CDR3 is built from 15 residues. The V end was cut by 4 bases, the J end by 0 bases, with 13 bases between. Looked up from germline, CDR1 is KGHSH and CDR2 is LQKENI. CDR3 sequence reads: CASSLGQGGSYEQYF. The CDR3 nucleotides are TGTGCCAGCTCACTAGGGCAGGGAGGCTCCTACGAGCAGTACTTC. Full variable domain (missing parts from reference TRBV18 and TRBJ2-7): NAGVMQNPRHLVRRRGQEARLRCSPMKGHSHVYWYRQLPEEGLKFMVYLQKENIIDESGMPKERFSAEFPKEGPSILRIQQVVRGDSAAYFCASSLGQGGSYEQYFGPGTRLTVT.

The chain links TRBV30 to TRBJ1-6; D gene ambiguous. With 5 bases removed from V and 7 bases from J, the gap between germline ends came to 12 bases. The CDR3 extends over 13 amino acids. The V gene's germline CDR1 is GTSNPN and CDR2 SVGIG (reference sequence). CDR3 residues: CAWDRTANSPLHF. In DNA form, the CDR3 reads TGTGCCTGGGACCGGACTGCCAATTCACCCCTCCACTTT.

This chain uses TRBV7-2 with TRBJ2-7; 9 bases line up with TRBD1. CDR3 length: 12 amino acids. Trimming removed 5 bases from V and 8 bases from J; junction bases left unmatched: 4. The germline gives CDR1 SGHTA, CDR2 FQGNSA. CDR3 nucleotides: TGTGCCAGCAGCCCCGGGACAGGGAAGCAGTACTTC. It is translated as CASSPGTGKQYF.

V is TRBV6-5 and J is TRBJ2-6, with D maybe TRBD2 (7 bases). Germline CDR1 is MNHEY and CDR2 is SVGAGI. Trimming left V 8 bases short and J 4 bases short, with 15 bases between. The CDR3 sequence is 15 residues long. In nucleotides, the CDR3 is TGTGCCAGCCAAAAGGGGGGGAGAGGGGCCAACGTCCTGACTTTC. Translation gives CASQKGGRGANVLTF.

This chain connects TRBV6-5 to TRBJ1-1; the D gene is possibly TRBD1 (5 bases). Germline loops: CDR1 MNHEY, CDR2 SVGAGI. The CDR3 runs 14 residues. V was pared by 6 bases and J by 1 base, with 12 bases between. The CDR3 DNA reads as TGTGCCAGCAGACCCCTCGGGGGGAACACTGAAGCTTTCTTT. Encoded protein: CASRPLGGNTEAFF.

This chain uses TRBV6-1 with TRBJ1-1, with TRBD1 matching 9 bases. V lost 5 bases and J lost 1; bases outside the gene matches: 5. Germline CDR1 is MNHNS and CDR2 is SASEGT. The CDR3 has 15 residues. The CDR3 DNA sequence: TGTGCCAGCAGTTCTGGACAGGGGACGAACACTGAAGCTTTCTTT. It translates to CASSSGQGTNTEAFF.

The V gene is TRBV9, the J gene TRBJ1-6; weak D call: TRBD1 (5 bases). Germline-derived CDR1 and CDR2 are SGDLS and YYNGEE. The CDR3 consists of 14 residues. The ends were cut back, 2 bases at V and 6 bases at J, with 9 bases in the middle. CDR3 region: CASSVTGVNSPLHF. CDR3 DNA: TGTGCCAGCAGCGTCACAGGAGTTAATTCACCCCTCCACTTT.

The rearrangement joins TRBV5-1 to TRBJ2-1, with 9 bases matching TRBD1. Germline V CDR1 and CDR2: SGHRS, YFSETQ. The V and J ends lost 2 bases and 2 bases, in that order; junction bases with no gene match: 2. The CDR3 is 15 amino acids. The CDR3 region has the DNA TGCGCCAGCAGCTTAAACAGGGGGCCCTACAATGAGCAGTTCTTC. This encodes CASSLNRGPYNEQFF.

This chain joins TRBV7-2 and TRBJ2-7, with 8 nucleotides matching TRBD2. V shed 2 bases and J 7 bases; nucleotides not matched to a gene: 7. The CDR3 is 14 residues long. Per germline, CDR1 SGHTA and CDR2 FQGNSA. The CDR3 region has the DNA TGTGCCAGCAGCTTATTAGGACTAGCCGGGGAGCAGTACTTC. Translation: CASSLLGLAGEQYF.

The V gene is TRBV6-5, the J gene TRBJ1-4, with 7 positions matching TRBD1. Germline V lookup: CDR1 MNHEY, CDR2 SVGAGI. CDR3 length: 14 amino acids. V lost 6 bases, J lost 8 bases, and 9 bases stayed unmatched. In nucleotides, the CDR3 is TGTGCCAGCAGAGCCGACAGGGATGGGGAAAAACTGTTTTTT. This gives the protein CASRADRDGEKLFF.

This clone was counted between two and nine times. This chain links TRBV5-8 with TRBJ1-1; D is unclear. V gave up 4 bases and J gave up 4 bases, with 11 bases separating them. This CDR3 is 13 amino acids long. Per germline, CDR1 SGHTS and CDR2 YDEGEE. The CDR3 sequence is CASSLAAGTEAFF. The CDR3 bases are TGTGCCAGCAGCCTGGCGGCGGGCACTGAAGCTTTCTTT.

The rearrangement links TRBV2 to TRBJ2-7, with a tentative D call TRBD2 (6 bases). Germline V gene lookup returns CDR1 SNHLY and CDR2 FYNNEI. The ends were cut back, 0 bases at V and 6 bases at J, with 15 bases in the middle. This CDR3 region has 15 residues. The CDR3: CASSEAGTYLAEQYF. The CDR3 coding sequence is TGTGCCAGCAGTGAAGCGGGGACTTACCTCGCCGAGCAGTACTTC.

The genes are TRBV29-1 and TRBJ2-3; 8 nucleotides agree with TRBD1. Losses at the gene ends were 7 bases for V and 5 bases for J; bases not matched to a gene: 5. The CDR3 contains 12 residues. Germline V gene sequence: CDR1 SQVTM, CDR2 ANQGSEA. The DNA of the CDR3 is TGCAGCGGTAAACAGGGGGGAGATACGCAGTATTTT. It codes for CSGKQGGDTQYF.

The rearrangement joins TRBV5-6 to TRBJ2-5; 9 positions match TRBD1. The DNA end is more similar to TRBJ2-7, so the J call may be wrong. CDR3 length: 17 amino acids. Germline V gives CDR1 SGHDT, CDR2 YYEEEE. CDR3 region: CASSFISSGTGTYEQYF. CDR3 nucleotide sequence: TGTGCCAGCAGCTTTATCTCCTCTGGGACAGGGACCTACGAGCAGTACTTC.

This clone showed up just a few times. The chain has TRBV7-9 and TRBJ1-2, with a possible D match to TRBD1 (5 bases). Germline CDR1 reads SEHNR; CDR2 reads FQNEAQ (reference sequence). V lost 3 bases and J 8 bases, leaving 13 bases between the germline ends. The CDR3 extends over 13 amino acids. The CDR3 loop is CASSFLGQGGYTF. The CDR3, as DNA: TGTGCCAGCAGCTTTCTTGGGCAGGGAGGCTACACCTTC.

This clone has more than one count but fewer than ten. This chain uses TRBV4-3 with TRBJ2-1, with 8 nucleotides matching TRBD1. This CDR3 is built from 15 residues. Germline CDR1 is LGHNA and CDR2 is YSLEER. V shed 1 base, J shed 8 bases, and the junction held 7 bases outside the gene matches. The CDR3 sequence: CASSQADRVWDEQFF. The DNA for the CDR3 is TGCGCCAGCAGCCAAGCGGACAGGGTTTGGGATGAGCAGTTCTTC.

In its sample, this clone was seen a few times. This likely stems from a read error, as it lies one base from a far larger clone. Other nucleotide sequences from this sample produce the same CDR3. The chain carries TRBV7-9 and TRBJ1-1; D gene unclear. Germline V gene lookup returns CDR1 SEHNR and CDR2 FQNEAQ (reference sequence). This CDR3 has 12 residues. Deletions cut 0 bases from V and 4 bases from J, with 3 bases between. CDR3 sequence (DNA): TGTGCCAGCAGCTTAGCCCTCACTGAAGCTTTCTTT. It encodes CASSLALTEAFF.

The chain links TRBV19 to TRBJ2-7, with a possible D match to TRBD2 (6 bases). The V end was cut by 11 bases, the J end by 3 bases, with 14 bases between. Germline CDR1 and CDR2: LNHDA and SQIVND (reference sequence). This CDR3 is built from 12 residues. The CDR3 nucleotides read TGTGCCTCCGGGAGAGGGCACTACGAGCAGTACTTC. Translating gives CASGRGHYEQYF.

There are a few counts of this clone. The rearrangement links TRBV9 to TRBJ2-1; tentative D call: TRBD2 (7 bases). With 0 bases removed from V and 10 bases from J, the gap between germline ends came to 23 bases. Germline lookup yields CDR1 SGDLS and CDR2 YYNGEE. There are 17 residues in the CDR3. CDR3 sequence reads: CASSVEGGGGPIREQFF. Here the CDR3 DNA reads TGTGCCAGCAGCGTAGAGGGGGGCGGGGGCCCGATACGGGAGCAGTTCTTC.

The V call is TRBV5-1, the J call TRBJ2-1, with 9 bases fitting TRBD1. The CDR3 extends over 15 amino acids. From germline, CDR1 is SGHRS and CDR2 YFSETQ. V lost 0 bases to trimming and J lost 7 bases; unmatched junction nucleotides: 5. The CDR3 DNA follows: TGCGCCAGCAGCTTGGGGGGGACAGGGAGTAATGAGCAGTTCTTC. As protein: CASSLGGTGSNEQFF.

This clone appeared many times. This chain connects TRBV4-1 to TRBJ2-3; D is possibly TRBD1 (6 bases). Germline V gene lookup returns CDR1 MGHRA and CDR2 YSYEKL. This CDR3 contains 16 residues. Trimming took 0 bases from V and 4 from J, leaving 14 bases between them. The CDR3 DNA is TGCGCCAGCAGCCAAGATCCGGCAGGGGTTTCAGATACGCAGTATTTT. Its protein product is CASSQDPAGVSDTQYF.

The V call is TRBV2, the J call TRBJ1-2; a possible D gene is TRBD1 (6 bases). V was shortened by 5 bases and J by 8 bases, with 18 bases between the two germline ends. The CDR3 contains 14 residues. Germline V lookup: CDR1 SNHLY, CDR2 FYNNEI. The CDR3 DNA sequence: TGTGCCAGCAGTCCCATAAGAGGGGGGGCAGGCTACACCTTC. Amino acids: CASSPIRGGAGYTF.

The chain combines TRBV7-9 with TRBJ1-4; possibly TRBD1 for D (5 bases). The CDR3 extends over 15 amino acids. Germline V gene sequence: CDR1 SEHNR, CDR2 FQNEAQ (reference sequence). The ends were cut back, 1 base at V and 3 bases at J, with 9 bases in the middle. The CDR3 loop is CASSLVGAPNEKLFF. The CDR3 bases are TGTGCCAGCAGCTTAGTTGGGGCACCTAATGAAAAACTGTTTTTT. Full variable domain (rest looked up from reference TRBV7-9 and TRBJ1-4): DTGVSQNPRHKITKRGQNVTFRCDPISEHNRLYWYRQTLGQGPEFLTYFQNEAQLEKSRLLSDRFSAERPKGSFSTLEIQRTEQGDSAMYLCASSLVGAPNEKLFFGSGTQLSVL.

The chain links TRBV5-1 to TRBJ2-7; TRBD1 aligns across 7 bases. Trimming removed 0 bases from V and 1 base from J; junction bases left unmatched: 4. CDR1 is SGHRS and CDR2 is YFSETQ in the germline V gene. The CDR3 has 15 amino acids. The DNA for the CDR3 is TGCGCCAGCAGCTTGGGGTCAGGGGGATCCTACGAGCAGTACTTC. This encodes CASSLGSGGSYEQYF.

The chain employs TRBV6-5 and TRBJ2-5, with TRBD1 matching 8 bases. Germline loops: CDR1 MNHEY, CDR2 SVGAGI. The ends lost 4 bases at V and 2 bases at J; junction bases unmatched: 6. This CDR3 region has 15 residues. The CDR3: CASSLTGATQETQYF. The CDR3 DNA sequence: TGTGCCAGCAGTTTGACAGGGGCGACGCAAGAGACCCAGTACTTC.

The chain links TRBV18 to TRBJ1-1; 8 positions agree with TRBD1. CDR1 and CDR2 from the germline V gene are KGHSH and LQKENI. The CDR3 has 15 residues. J lost 2 bases, V lost 4 bases, and 6 bases had no gene match. CDR3 in DNA: TGTGCCAGCTCACGATACAGGGGGGGTAACACTGAAGCTTTCTTT. This codes for CASSRYRGGNTEAFF.